A single sample is the source of the 14 T cell receptor beta chains below, sequenced in a study of blood T cell repertoires in COVID-19. Here immunoSEQ multiplex PCR was the method, and the copy in TCRdb shows in-frame clones only, minus some. This sample has about 68,000 clones; 70% to 90% occur once, and the top ten carry about 8.3%. The sample comprised peripheral blood. These receptors were taken from a man aged 30-40 years with acute or convalescent COVID-19.

The chain couples TRBV2 to TRBJ2-7; TRBD1 is a possible D gene (6 bases). The CDR3 loop spans 16 amino acids. Germline CDR1 reads SNHLY; CDR2 reads FYNNEI. V was trimmed by 2 bases and J by 1 base, leaving 15 bases between them. The CDR3 DNA is TGTGCCAGCAGTGAATCCCGCCAGGGGATGTCCTACGAGCAGTACTTC. Protein: CASSESRQGMSYEQYF.

V is TRBV5-1 and J is TRBJ1-6, with 9 positions matching TRBD1. CDR3 length equals 16 residues. CDR1 and CDR2 (germline): SGHRS, YFSETQ. Trimming cost V 0 bases and J 10 bases; bases outside gene matches: 8. Here the CDR3 reads CASSLGPGQGPSPLHF. Here the CDR3 DNA reads TGCGCCAGCAGCTTGGGGCCGGGACAGGGACCCTCACCCCTCCACTTT.

This clone was seen a single time. The chain joins TRBV7-2 to TRBJ2-7, with D possibly being TRBD2 (5 bases). In germline, CDR1 is SGHTA, CDR2 FQGNSA. V lost 4 bases, J lost 3 bases, and 10 bases lay in between. The CDR3 extends over 13 amino acids. The CDR3 is CASSWSGLYEQYF. The CDR3 DNA follows: TGTGCCAGCAGCTGGAGCGGCCTCTACGAGCAGTACTTC.

The chain joins TRBV5-1 to TRBJ1-4; TRBD1 might be the D (5 bases). CDR1 SGHRS and CDR2 YFSETQ come from the germline V gene. Deletions cut 4 bases from V and 4 bases from J, with 14 bases between. This CDR3 is 15 amino acids long. In DNA form, the CDR3 reads TGCGCCAGCAGCCCCAAGACAGCCAATAATGAAAAACTGTTTTTT. This encodes CASSPKTANNEKLFF.

Here the CDR3 DNA reads TGTGCCGGCTGGGGGCGGAGGAATGAGCAGTTCTTC. It encodes CAGWGRRNEQFF. The chain has TRBV19 and TRBJ2-1; weak D call: TRBD1 (6 bases). CDR3 length: 12 amino acids. Germline V lookup: CDR1 LNHDA, CDR2 SQIVND (reference sequence). The V gene lost 11 bases and the J gene lost 7 bases, with 15 bases spanning the gap.

The chain joins TRBV6-5 to TRBJ1-4; possibly TRBD1 for D (5 bases). Looked up from germline, CDR1 is MNHEY and CDR2 is SVGAGI. The CDR3 covers 15 residues. Deletions cut 0 bases from V and 5 bases from J, with 10 bases between. This CDR3 is CASSYSTVRNEKLFF. CDR3 DNA sequence: TGTGCCAGCAGTTACTCGACAGTTCGGAATGAAAAACTGTTTTTT.

The chain joins TRBV28 to TRBJ2-1; 7 bases are shared with TRBD2. The CDR3 loop spans 13 amino acids. Per germline, CDR1 MDHEN and CDR2 SYDVKM. Trimming at V came to 10 bases and at J to 7 bases, leaving 10 bases not matched to a gene. The chain's CDR3 is CATHRDYLNEQFF. The CDR3 nucleotides read TGTGCCACCCACCGGGACTACTTAAATGAGCAGTTCTTC.

V and J are TRBV30 and TRBJ2-7, with D maybe TRBD2 (6 bases). V lost 8 bases and J lost 4, with 15 bases in between. Germline CDR1 reads GTSNPN; CDR2 reads SVGIG (reference sequence). CDR3 size: 12 residues. Here the CDR3 reads CAILSGPYEQYF. CDR3 nucleotide sequence: TGTGCCATACTTAGCGGACCTTACGAGCAGTACTTC.

The gene calls are TRBV28 and TRBJ1-2, with TRBD1 as a possible D gene (6 bases). The length of the CDR3 is 17 residues. Deletions cut 4 bases from V and 5 bases from J, with 23 bases between. Germline assignment: CDR1 MDHEN and CDR2 SYDVKM. The CDR3 loop is CASSSMPGQLGHYGYTF. The CDR3 DNA reads TGTGCCAGCAGTTCTATGCCGGGACAATTAGGGCATTATGGCTACACCTTC.

This clone appeared once. The rearrangement joins TRBV4-1 to TRBJ2-7; TRBD1 agrees at 10 bases. V shed 1 base, J shed 1 base, and the junction held 1 base outside the gene matches. The CDR3 runs to 15 residues. Germline V gives CDR1 MGHRA, CDR2 YSYEKL. This CDR3 is CASSQGTGGSYEQYF. In DNA, the CDR3 is TGCGCCAGCAGCCAAGGGACAGGGGGATCCTACGAGCAGTACTTC.

The V and J genes are TRBV7-9 and TRBJ2-2; D unclear. With 8 bases removed from V and 1 base from J, the gap between germline ends came to 8 bases. Germline V gives CDR1 SEHNR, CDR2 FQNEAQ (reference sequence). The CDR3 runs to 13 residues. CDR3 in amino acids: CASGQVNTGELFF. The CDR3 DNA is TGTGCCAGCGGCCAGGTGAACACCGGGGAGCTGTTTTTT. Full variable domain (outside the CDR3, taken from reference TRBV7-9 and TRBJ2-2): DTGVSQNPRHKITKRGQNVTFRCDPISEHNRLYWYRQTLGQGPEFLTYFQNEAQLEKSRLLSDRFSAERPKGSFSTLEIQRTEQGDSAMYLCASGQVNTGELFFGEGSRLTVL.

The chain couples TRBV2 to TRBJ2-2, with 8 bases fitting TRBD2. The ends lost 7 bases at V and 6 bases at J; junction bases unmatched: 10. Germline V gene sequence: CDR1 SNHLY, CDR2 FYNNEI. This CDR3 spans 15 amino acids. CDR3 region: CASKLTSGGAGELFF. In DNA, the CDR3 is TGTGCCAGCAAGCTTACTAGCGGTGGCGCCGGGGAGCTGTTTTTT.

V is TRBV29-1 and J is TRBJ2-2; 8 bases agree with TRBD2. The trim removed 4 bases at V and 6 bases at J, leaving 7 bases unmatched. Germline V gene sequence: CDR1 SQVTM, CDR2 ANQGSEA. The CDR3 extends over 14 amino acids. The DNA of the CDR3 is TGCAGCGTTGCCACGGGACTAGGTTCCGGGGAGCTGTTTTTT. It codes for CSVATGLGSGELFF.

The chain has TRBV4-1 and TRBJ2-3, with D unresolved. CDR3 length equals 14 residues. Germline lookup yields CDR1 MGHRA and CDR2 YSYEKL. The V end was cut by 0 bases, the J end by 6 bases, with 10 bases between. CDR3 nucleotides: TGCGCCAGCAGCCAAGATGGTCCGGTGGATACGCAGTATTTT. Amino acids: CASSQDGPVDTQYF.